Listed here are 18 T cell receptor beta chains from one sample, sequenced in a study of CXCR3-negative and CXCR3-positive naive CD8 T cells. Via 5' RACE with UMI labels, TRB cDNA libraries were prepared. TCRdb re-called the 5' RACE reads and gives one entry per CDR3 protein, without DNA. There are some 120,000 distinct CDR3 sequences in the sample, with around 0.54% held by the top ten. Findings of the study overall: Comparison of naive cells showed more hydrophobic TRB CDR3s in CXCR3-positive than in CXCR3-negative naive cells.

No antigen has been identified for these receptors. Sample: naive CXCR3+ CD8+ T cells from blood. Subset of the sample: CD45RO-CCR7+CD27+CD95- naive CD8+ T cells expressing CXCR3 (TNR3+). Source of these receptors: a human donor in good health. Some clones in this sample may be carry-over from other donors' samples.

This chain joins TRBV6-2 or TRBV6-3 and TRBJ2-7; TCRdb's assignment of TRBD1 cannot be checked, as there is no DNA. The CDR3 has 17 amino acids. Germline CDR1 is MNHEY and CDR2 is SVGEGT. CDR3 amino acids: CASSKRVHRLGDYEQYF.

This chain joins TRBV4-1 and TRBJ2-7; with no DNA, the TCRdb D assignment of TRBD1 cannot be verified. The CDR3 is 14 residues long. Germline loops: CDR1 MGHRA, CDR2 YSYEKL. CDR3 region: CASSHGTGIGEQYF.

The rearrangement joins TRBV20-1 to TRBJ1-1; TCRdb picks TRBD1, but there is no DNA to check that call. This CDR3 comprises 13 residues. Looked up from germline, CDR1 is DFQATT and CDR2 is SNEGSKA (reference sequence). The CDR3 protein is CSAAGAGDTEAFF.

The chain joins TRBV12-3 or TRBV12-4 to TRBJ1-2. This CDR3 comprises 13 residues. This CDR3 is CASSFGSSQGYTF.

The rearrangement uses TRBV13 and TRBJ2-7; as DNA is missing, the TRBD2 call by TCRdb cannot be tested. The CDR3 loop spans 14 amino acids. Germline CDR1 is PRHDT and CDR2 is FYEKMQ (reference sequence). This CDR3 is CASTSGTSSDEQYF.

V and J are TRBV12-5 and TRBJ1-4. The CDR3 contains 16 residues. Germline CDR1 is LGHNT and CDR2 is FRNRAP. The CDR3: CASGLAGGAGGEKLFF.

The chain joins TRBV28 to TRBJ1-5; TCRdb's D gene call, TRBD1, goes unchecked for lack of DNA. This CDR3 is built from 14 residues. The germline gives CDR1 MDHEN, CDR2 SYDVKM. The CDR3 sequence: CASSRQGSNQPQHF.

CDR3 region: CASSYWRPKDTEAFF. The chain has TRBV6-5 and TRBJ1-1. The CDR3 contains 15 residues. Per the germline V gene, CDR1 is MNHEY and CDR2 is SVGAGI.

This sequence joins TRBV9 and TRBJ2-7; TCRdb lists TRBD2, though no DNA is available to test this call. CDR3 length: 15 residues. The germline V gene has CDR1 SGDLS and CDR2 YYNGEE. Here the CDR3 reads CASSGGGSGYYEQYF.

This chain uses TRBV4-3 with TRBJ2-1; TCRdb calls TRBD2, which cannot be checked without DNA. In germline, CDR1 is LGHNA, CDR2 YSLEER. There are 14 residues in the CDR3. CDR3 region: CASSQDLRAFEQFF.

This chain links TRBV5-4 with TRBJ1-1. CDR1 and CDR2 (germline): SGHNT, YYREEE (reference sequence). This CDR3 contains 15 residues. The CDR3 sequence is CATTGEEERVTEAFF.

This chain links TRBV4-3 with TRBJ1-1; the TRBD1 assignment by TCRdb is unverifiable without DNA. Germline CDR1 reads LGHNA; CDR2 reads YSLEER. CDR3 size: 15 residues. The CDR3 here is CASSQDRGQGTEAFF.

The chain links TRBV18 to TRBJ2-1. Germline CDR1 KGHSH, CDR2 LQKENI. The CDR3 contains 12 residues. The chain's CDR3 is CASSPDYNEQFF.

The chain combines TRBV6-6 with TRBJ2-1. This CDR3 comprises 13 residues. The germline gives CDR1 MNHNY, CDR2 SVGAGI (reference sequence). The CDR3 sequence is CASSYGLYNEQFF.

The chain carries TRBV6-5 and TRBJ2-1; there is no DNA to check the TCRdb D call of TRBD1. The CDR3 sequence is 12 residues long. Per germline, CDR1 MNHEY and CDR2 SVGAGI. CDR3 amino acids: CASRDTGHEQFF.

V is TRBV9 and J is TRBJ2-5; TCRdb's D call of TRBD2 is untestable without DNA. This CDR3 has 13 amino acids. Germline values: CDR1 SGDLS, CDR2 YYNGEE. The CDR3 here is CASSSGYQETQYF.

The rearrangement uses TRBV27 and TRBJ1-2; the D call of TRBD1 rests on TCRdb alone, since no DNA is present to check it. Per the germline V gene, CDR1 is MNHEY and CDR2 is SMNVEV (reference sequence). The CDR3 is made up of 16 amino acids. CDR3 sequence reads: CASSLHSLTGTHGYTF.

The chain employs TRBV7-9 and TRBJ2-7; no DNA is available, so the TRBD1 call from TCRdb remains unchecked. Germline-derived CDR1 and CDR2 are SEHNR and FQNEAQ (reference sequence). This CDR3 has 15 residues. CDR3 amino acids: CASANWDSYSYEQYF.